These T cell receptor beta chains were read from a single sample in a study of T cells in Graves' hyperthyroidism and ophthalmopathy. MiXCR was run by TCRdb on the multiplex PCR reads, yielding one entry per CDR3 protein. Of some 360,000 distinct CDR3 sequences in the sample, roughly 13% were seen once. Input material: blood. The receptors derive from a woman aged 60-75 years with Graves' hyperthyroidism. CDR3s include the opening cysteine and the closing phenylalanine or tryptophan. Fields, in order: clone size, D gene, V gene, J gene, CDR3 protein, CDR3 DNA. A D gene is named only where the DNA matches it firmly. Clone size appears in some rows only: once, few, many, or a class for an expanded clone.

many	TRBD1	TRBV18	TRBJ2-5	CASSPLGTEEETQYF	TGTGCCAGCTCACCTCTTGGGACAGAAGAAGAGACCCAGTACTTC
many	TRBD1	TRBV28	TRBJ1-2	CASSLPRGRYNYGYTF	TGTGCCAGCAGTTTACCTAGGGGGCGGTACAACTATGGCTACACCTTC
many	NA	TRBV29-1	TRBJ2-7	CSATVTVSARSQYF	TGCAGCGCAACTGTGACAGTCTCGGCTAGGTCGCAGTACTTC
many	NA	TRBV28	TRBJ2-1	CASSPRHTPLQYNEQFF	TGTGCCAGCAGTCCGAGACACACCCCGCTTCAGTACAATGAGCAGTTCTTC
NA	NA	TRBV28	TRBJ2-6	CASSGSTGANVLTF	TGTGCCAGCAGCGGGAGTACTGGGGCCAACGTCCTGACTTTC
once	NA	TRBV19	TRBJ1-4	CASCSARVEKLFF	TGTGCCAGTTGTTCGGCCAGGGTCGAAAAACTGTTTTTT
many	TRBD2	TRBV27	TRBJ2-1	CASFASGSSYNEQFF	TGTGCCAGCTTCGCTAGCGGGTCCTCCTACAATGAGCAGTTCTTC
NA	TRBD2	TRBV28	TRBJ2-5	CASSPLAVQETQYF	TGTGCCAGCAGCCCACTAGCGGTCCAAGAGACCCAGTACTTC
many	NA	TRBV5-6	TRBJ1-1	CASSLGVSEAFF	TGTGCCAGCAGCTTGGGGGTAAGCGAAGCTTTCTTT
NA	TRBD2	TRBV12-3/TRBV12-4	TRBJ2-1	CASSTGTSETEQFF	TGTGCCAGCAGTACAGGGACTAGCGAGACGGAGCAGTTCTTC
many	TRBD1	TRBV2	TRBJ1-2	CASRYRDRGSYGYTF	TGTGCCAGCAGATACCGGGACAGGGGGTCCTATGGCTACACCTTC
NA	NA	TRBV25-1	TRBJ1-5	CASSERGGNQPQHF	TGTGCCAGCAGTGAACGGGGAGGCAATCAGCCCCAGCATTTT
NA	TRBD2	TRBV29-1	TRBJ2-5	CSVAIAGEETQYF	TGCAGCGTTGCAATAGCGGGAGAAGAGACCCAGTACTTC
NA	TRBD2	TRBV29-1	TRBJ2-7	CSVALLAGESEQYF	TGCAGCGTTGCCCTCCTAGCGGGAGAGTCGGAGCAGTACTTC
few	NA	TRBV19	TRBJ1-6	CASTPEASYSPLHF	TGTGCCAGTACCCCGGAAGCTTCCTATTCACCCCTCCACTTT
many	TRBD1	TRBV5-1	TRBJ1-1	CASHDRVYTEAFF	TGCGCCAGTCATGACAGGGTCTACACTGAAGCTTTCTTT
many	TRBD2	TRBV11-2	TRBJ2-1	CASSSTLIAGGRNEQFF	TGTGCCAGCAGCTCCACCTTGATAGCGGGAGGCAGGAATGAGCAGTTCTTC
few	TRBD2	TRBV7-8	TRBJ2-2	CASSSQPGGTGELFF	TGTGCCAGCAGCTCCCAGCCGGGAGGCACCGGGGAGCTGTTTTTT
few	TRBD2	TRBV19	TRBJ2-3	CASSTPAGGVADTQYF	TGTGCCAGTAGTACACCAGCGGGAGGAGTGGCAGATACGCAGTATTTT
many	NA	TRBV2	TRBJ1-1	CASNDYQGWGTEAFF	TGTGCCAGCAATGACTACCAGGGGTGGGGCACTGAAGCTTTCTTT